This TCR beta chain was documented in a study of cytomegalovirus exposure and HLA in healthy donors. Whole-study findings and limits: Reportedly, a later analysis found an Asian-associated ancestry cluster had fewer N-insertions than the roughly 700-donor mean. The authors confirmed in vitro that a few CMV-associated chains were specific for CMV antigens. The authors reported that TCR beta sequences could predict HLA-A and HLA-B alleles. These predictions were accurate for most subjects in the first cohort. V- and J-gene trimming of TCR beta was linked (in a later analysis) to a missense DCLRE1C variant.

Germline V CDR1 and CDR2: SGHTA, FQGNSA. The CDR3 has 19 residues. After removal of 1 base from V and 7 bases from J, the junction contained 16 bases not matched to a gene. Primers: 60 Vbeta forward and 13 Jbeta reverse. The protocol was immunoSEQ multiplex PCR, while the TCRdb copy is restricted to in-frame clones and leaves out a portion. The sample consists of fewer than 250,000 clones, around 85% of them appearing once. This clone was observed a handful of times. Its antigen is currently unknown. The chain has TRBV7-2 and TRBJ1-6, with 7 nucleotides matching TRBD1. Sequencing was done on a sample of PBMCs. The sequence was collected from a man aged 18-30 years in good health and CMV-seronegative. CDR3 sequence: CASSLVAGLRQGDNSPLHF. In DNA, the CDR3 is TGTGCCAGCAGCTTAGTCGCCGGATTAAGACAGGGTGACAATTCACCCCTCCACTTT.